This T cell receptor beta chain was sequenced during a study of cytomegalovirus exposure and HLA in healthy donors. General study points: Trimming of TCR beta V- and J-genes showed a link, identified in a later analysis, to a missense DCLRE1C variant. Excluded were some V segments that proved indistinguishable, including TRBV6-2 and TRBV6-3.

This clone was counted a single time. Antigen: not known. Use of 60 Vbeta and 13 Jbeta primers characterized the PCR. TCRdb's table, derived via immunoSEQ multiplex PCR, lists solely in-frame clones and lacks some. The table has roughly 100,000 clones, roughly 63% seen once. The CDR3 loop spans 13 amino acids. CDR1 is MRHNA and CDR2 is SNTAGT in the germline V gene. V shed 4 bases and J 9 bases; nucleotides not matched to a gene: 6. The chain combines TRBV6-4 with TRBJ2-1, with TRBD1 matching 7 bases. Sample: PBMCs. This TCR was sampled from a boy between 10 and 17 years old in good health and CMV-seropositive. CDR3 residues: CASSATGVAEQFF. In DNA form, the CDR3 reads TGTGCCAGCAGTGCCACAGGGGTGGCTGAGCAGTTCTTC.